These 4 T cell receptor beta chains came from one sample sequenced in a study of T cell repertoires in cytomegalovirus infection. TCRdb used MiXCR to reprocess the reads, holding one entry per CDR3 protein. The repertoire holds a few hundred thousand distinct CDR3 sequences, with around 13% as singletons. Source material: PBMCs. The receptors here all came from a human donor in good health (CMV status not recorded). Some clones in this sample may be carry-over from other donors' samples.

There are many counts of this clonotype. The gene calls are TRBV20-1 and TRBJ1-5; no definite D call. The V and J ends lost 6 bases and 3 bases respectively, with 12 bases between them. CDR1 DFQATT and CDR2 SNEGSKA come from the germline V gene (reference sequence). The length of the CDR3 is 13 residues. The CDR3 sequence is CSAPGISNQPQHF. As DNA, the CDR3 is TGCAGTGCCCCCGGGATCTCCAATCAGCCCCAGCATTTT.

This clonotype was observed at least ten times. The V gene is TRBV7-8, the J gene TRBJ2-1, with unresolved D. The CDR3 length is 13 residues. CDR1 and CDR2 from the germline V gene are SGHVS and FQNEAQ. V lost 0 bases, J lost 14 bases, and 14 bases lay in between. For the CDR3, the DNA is TGTGCCAGCAGCTTAGCTGGTGACCGGTTGGAGTTCTTC. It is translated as CASSLAGDRLEFF.

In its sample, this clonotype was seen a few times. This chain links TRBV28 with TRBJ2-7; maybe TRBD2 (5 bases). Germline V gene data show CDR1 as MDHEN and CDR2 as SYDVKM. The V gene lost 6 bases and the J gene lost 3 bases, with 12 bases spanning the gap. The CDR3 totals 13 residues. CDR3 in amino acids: CASSRGYRYEQYF. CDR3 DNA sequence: TGTGCCAGCAGCCGCGGGTATCGCTACGAGCAGTACTTC. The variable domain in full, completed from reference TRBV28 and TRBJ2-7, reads DVKVTQSSRYLVKRTGEKVFLECVQDMDHENMFWYRQDPGLGLRLIYFSYDVKMKEKGDIPEGYSVSREKKERFSLILESASTNQTSMYLCASSRGYRYEQYFGPGTRLTVT.

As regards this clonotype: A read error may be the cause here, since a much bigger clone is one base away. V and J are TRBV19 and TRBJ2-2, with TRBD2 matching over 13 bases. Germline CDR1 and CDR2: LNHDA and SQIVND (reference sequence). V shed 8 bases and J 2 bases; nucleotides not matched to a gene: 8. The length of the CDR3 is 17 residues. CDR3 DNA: TGTGCCAGTGGTACGACTAGCGGGAGGACAAACACCGGGGAGCTGTTTTTT. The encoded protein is CASGTTSGRTNTGELFF.